Each of the 21 T cell receptor beta chains below was sequenced from the same sample in a study of CD8+CD57+ T cells in acquired aplastic anemia. Before being chosen for sequencing, patients had shown CD8+CD57+ cell expansion by flow cytometry. For CDR3 and TCR beta VDJ profiling, genomic DNA was the template used. One entry per CDR3 protein results from TCRdb running MiXCR on the reads. The profile shows 160,000 or so distinct CDR3 sequences, around 48% of them singletons. Sequenced sample: sorted CD4+, CD8+, or CD8+CD57+ T cells (not recorded which) from PBMCs. Receptor source: a human donor with aplastic anemia.

This CDR3 is CASSLKRVYEQYF. The DNA of the CDR3 is TGTGCCAGCAGCTTGAAAAGGGTGTACGAGCAGTACTTC. The chain has TRBV5-6 and TRBJ2-7; D is unclear. This CDR3 contains 13 residues. The germline gives CDR1 SGHDT, CDR2 YYEEEE. The V gene lost 1 base and the J gene lost 4 bases, with 9 bases spanning the gap.

In this sample, this clonotype turned up many times. The chain is built from TRBV7-9 and TRBJ1-5; no definite D call. CDR1 and CDR2 from the germline V gene are SEHNR and FQNEAQ (reference sequence). The CDR3 runs 12 residues. V shed 1 base and J shed 6 bases, with 4 bases lying between them. CDR3 sequence reads: CASSLGTQPQHF. CDR3 nucleotide sequence: TGTGCCAGCAGCTTAGGAACTCAGCCCCAGCATTTT.

Remarks on this clonotype: This could be a read error, since a much larger clone is one nucleotide away. The chain is built from TRBV19 and TRBJ1-6; 10 bases match TRBD1. The CDR3 length is 15 residues. Germline V lookup: CDR1 LNHDA, CDR2 SQIVND (reference sequence). The CDR3 nucleotides are TGTGCCAGTAGTTCCGCCGGGACAGGGGTTTTTCCCCCCCACTTT. This gives the protein CASSSAGTGVFPPHF.

This clonotype was seen ten or more times. The V gene is TRBV7-6, the J gene TRBJ2-3; 9 nucleotides match TRBD2. The germline V gene has CDR1 SGHVS and CDR2 FNYEAQ. This CDR3 has 16 residues. V shed 5 bases and J 4 bases; nucleotides not matched to a gene: 10. The CDR3 sequence is CASSPRGGGASDTQYF. CDR3 DNA: TGTGCCAGCAGCCCCAGGGGCGGGGGGGCATCAGATACGCAGTATTTT. Complete variable domain (other parts from reference TRBV7-6 and TRBJ2-3): GAGVSQSPRYKVTKRGQDVALRCDPISGHVSLYWYRQALGQGPEFLTYFNYEAQQDKSGLPNDRFSAERPEGSISTLTIQRTEQRDSAMYRCASSPRGGGASDTQYFGPGTRLTVL.

This clonotype was counted many times. This chain connects TRBV19 to TRBJ1-2; D remains ambiguous. CDR3 length equals 13 residues. Per the germline V gene, CDR1 is LNHDA and CDR2 is SQIVND (reference sequence). V was trimmed by 4 bases and J by 0 bases, leaving 6 bases between them. The CDR3 coding sequence is TGTGCCAGTAGTACCCGGACTAACTATGGCTACACCTTC. This encodes CASSTRTNYGYTF.

This chain connects TRBV7-9 to TRBJ1-4, with TRBD1 matching 7 bases. Germline-derived CDR1 and CDR2 are SEHNR and FQNEAQ (reference sequence). J gave up 5 bases and V 5 bases, and 8 bases lay outside the gene matches. This CDR3 is built from 15 residues. CDR3 loop: CASSLGDSLNEKLFF. The CDR3 DNA sequence: TGTGCCAGCAGCCTCGGGGACAGTCTCAATGAAAAACTGTTTTTT.

About this clonotype: This may stem from a read error, because a much larger clone lies one nucleotide away. The chain links TRBV5-4 to TRBJ1-2, with D unclear. CDR1 SGHNT and CDR2 YYREEE come from the germline V gene (reference sequence). CDR3 size: 13 residues. CDR3 sequence reads: CASSPRDNYSYTF. Here the CDR3 DNA reads TGTGCCAGCAGCCCCCGGGATAACTATAGCTACACCTTC.

A remark on this clonotype: Germline and junction disagree at one end, which may indicate a read error. The CDR3 DNA follows: TGCCTCATATTGCCACGGCCCCAGCATTTT. Its protein product is CLILPRPQHF. The gene calls are TRBV19 and TRBJ1-5; no clear D. The V gene's germline CDR1 is LNHDA and CDR2 SQIVND (reference sequence). There are 10 residues in the CDR3.

The chain combines TRBV20-1 with TRBJ1-2, with a possible D match to TRBD1 (6 bases). Deletions cut 3 bases from V and 0 bases from J, with 11 bases between. The CDR3 extends over 14 amino acids. The germline V gene has CDR1 DFQATT and CDR2 SNEGSKA (reference sequence). The DNA for the CDR3 is TGCAGTGCTAGCAGACAGGAAACTAACTATGGCTACACCTTC. Residues: CSASRQETNYGYTF.

The chain couples TRBV7-2 to TRBJ2-7, with TRBD1 matching over 7 bases. The junction had 4 bases not matched to a gene; V was cut back by 5 bases and J by 3 bases. Germline loops: CDR1 SGHTA, CDR2 FQGNSA. There are 13 residues in the CDR3. CDR3 in DNA: TGTGCCAGCAGCCCAAGACAGGGCTACGAGCAGTACTTC. Translation gives CASSPRQGYEQYF.

This clonotype was seen only a few times. CDR3 nucleotide sequence: TGCAGTGCTCCTAAGGACGGCTATGGCTACACCTTC. It specifies CSAPKDGYGYTF. V usage is TRBV20-1 and J usage is TRBJ1-2; D gene uncertain. This CDR3 comprises 12 residues. The germline V gene has CDR1 DFQATT and CDR2 SNEGSKA (reference sequence). Trimming stripped 5 bases from V and 4 bases from J, with 11 bases between.

This clonotype occurred many times. The rearrangement links TRBV20-1 to TRBJ1-2, with TRBD1 matching over 8 bases. V lost 5 bases and J lost 4; bases outside the gene matches: 6. The CDR3 extends over 13 amino acids. Germline values: CDR1 DFQATT, CDR2 SNEGSKA (reference sequence). This CDR3 reads CSAYGQGAYGYTF. The DNA for the CDR3 is TGCAGTGCTTATGGACAGGGAGCCTATGGCTACACCTTC.

The chain uses TRBV2 and TRBJ1-5; tentatively, D is TRBD1 (5 bases). Germline CDR1 and CDR2: SNHLY and FYNNEI. The V end was cut by 6 bases, the J end by 0 bases, with 12 bases between. The CDR3 length is 15 residues. CDR3 residues: CASRGDGNSNQPQHF. The CDR3 DNA reads as TGTGCCAGCAGAGGGGACGGAAATAGCAATCAGCCCCAGCATTTT.

This clonotype came up many times. The rearrangement links TRBV2 to TRBJ1-3; D possibly corresponds to TRBD1 (6 bases). V lost 3 bases, J lost 0 bases, and 15 bases lay in between. Germline CDR1 reads SNHLY; CDR2 reads FYNNEI. CDR3 length equals 17 residues. In nucleotides, the CDR3 is TGTGCCAGCAGTGACGCCCCGGGACAAAACTCTGGAAACACCATATATTTT. It translates to CASSDAPGQNSGNTIYF.

The genes are TRBV25-1 and TRBJ2-3; no definite D call. This CDR3 spans 15 amino acids. With 2 bases removed from V and 0 bases from J, the gap between germline ends came to 9 bases. Germline CDR1 is MGHDK and CDR2 is SYGVNS. The CDR3 nucleotides are TGTGCCAGCAGTGAAAGCGCGTTCAGCACAGATACGCAGTATTTT. It translates to CASSESAFSTDTQYF.

There are many counts of this clonotype. For the CDR3, the DNA is TGTGCCATCAGCGATGGGCAGAGGGACAGTATATACTCTGGGGCCAACGTCCTGACTTTC. As protein: CAISDGQRDSIYSGANVLTF. V is TRBV10-3 and J is TRBJ2-6; the match to TRBD1 covers 7 bases. Unmatched junction bases numbered 17, after V lost 6 bases and J lost 0 bases. Germline V CDR1 and CDR2: ENHRY, SYGVKD. This CDR3 comprises 20 residues.

Ten or more counts support this clonotype. J is TRBJ2-1 and V is TRBV10-1, with 9 bases fitting TRBD2. This CDR3 is 16 amino acids long. Per germline, CDR1 WNHNN and CDR2 SYGVQD (reference sequence). V gave up 7 bases and J gave up 2 bases; unmatched junction bases: 9. The DNA for the CDR3 is TGCGCCAGCACCCCTGGCCTAGCGGGAACCTACAATGAGCAGTTCTTC. The encoded protein is CASTPGLAGTYNEQFF.

CDR3 loop: CASSQAGGLNTEAFF. The CDR3 bases are TGCGCCAGCAGCCAAGCAGGCGGGCTGAACACTGAAGCTTTCTTT. The V and J genes are TRBV4-1 and TRBJ1-1; D unclear. Germline CDR1 reads MGHRA; CDR2 reads YSYEKL. The CDR3 sequence is 15 residues long. The ends were cut back, 1 base at V and 0 bases at J, with 9 bases in the middle.

This clonotype was picked up many times. CDR3 protein: CASSERAGEAFF. DNA of the CDR3: TGTGCCAGCAGTGAAAGGGCCGGTGAAGCTTTCTTT. This chain joins TRBV25-1 and TRBJ1-1; no clear D gene. CDR1 and CDR2 from the germline V gene are MGHDK and SYGVNS. This CDR3 is 12 amino acids long. The ends were cut back, 2 bases at V and 7 bases at J, with 8 bases in the middle.

This clonotype was found many times. The chain links TRBV12-3 or TRBV12-4 to TRBJ1-1; D not resolved. The V and J ends lost 6 bases and 0 bases respectively, with 11 bases between them. The length of the CDR3 is 14 residues. CDR3 bases: TGTGCCAGCAGCTTAAGCGGGGTGAACACTGAAGCTTTCTTT. Its protein product is CASSLSGVNTEAFF.

This clonotype has a handful of counts. The chain is built from TRBV12-3 or TRBV12-4 and TRBJ1-6; weak D call: TRBD1 (6 bases). This CDR3 contains 17 residues. With 5 bases removed from V and 6 bases from J, the gap between germline ends came to 20 bases. The CDR3 region is CASSLSIGGVFNSPLHF. The CDR3 DNA sequence: TGTGCCAGCAGTCTTTCTATTGGGGGCGTGTTTAATTCACCCCTCCACTTT.